A selection of T cell receptor beta chains follows, all from one sample in a study of response to subunit inactivated influenza vaccine. TCRdb recomputed calls from the RT-PCR reads with MiXCR, one row per CDR3 protein. This table has hundreds of thousands of distinct CDR3 sequences, about 15% appearing once. The specimen was PBMCs from blood, collected 14 to 15 days before vaccination. All receptors come from a man aged 50-60 years who received an inactivated influenza vaccine. CDR3s include the opening cysteine and the closing phenylalanine or tryptophan. The D gene is left open where the match is weak. Size tells how often a clone was seen (once, few, many) or the class of an expanded clone, and some rows leave it out.

CDR3 | DNA | V | D | J | size
CASSHTAGLNTGELFF | TGTGCCAGCAGTCACACAGCCGGGCTGAACACCGGGGAGCTGTTTTTT | TRBV11-2 | . | TRBJ2-2 | few
CASSANGNEQFF | TGTGCCAGCAGCGCAAACGGGAATGAGCAGTTCTTC | TRBV6-5 | . | TRBJ2-1 | .
CASSFERGVTGELFF | TGTGCCAGCAGTTTCGAGCGGGGGGTCACCGGGGAGCTGTTTTTT | TRBV12-3/TRBV12-4 | TRBD2 | TRBJ2-2 | few
CASSQDTPEQFF | TGTGCCAGCAGCCAAGACACACCTGAGCAGTTCTTC | TRBV3-1 | . | TRBJ2-1 | .
CASSPQGPSGYTF | TGTGCCAGCAGCCCACAGGGGCCGTCGGGCTACACCTTC | TRBV5-6 | TRBD1 | TRBJ1-2 | few
CASRTGNQPQHF | TGTGCCAGCAGGACTGGCAATCAGCCCCAGCATTTT | TRBV6-5 | . | TRBJ1-5 | many
CASSRELGASYNEQFF | TGTGCCAGCAGCCGAGAATTGGGAGCATCCTACAATGAGCAGTTCTTC | TRBV7-9 | . | TRBJ2-1 | .
CASSTSGFPYF | TGTGCCAGCAGCACCTCAGGCTTCCCTTACTTC | TRBV21-1 | . | TRBJ2-7 | .
CATSGGAYNQPQHF | TGTGCCACCAGTGGGGGCGCCTACAATCAGCCCCAGCATTTT | TRBV24-1 | . | TRBJ1-5 | .
CASSTRGASYNEQFF | TGTGCCAGTAGTACGCGGGGGGCGTCCTACAATGAGCAGTTCTTC | TRBV19 | TRBD2 | TRBJ2-1 | few